This TCR beta chain was identified in a study of spatial heterogeneity in lung cancer. For the study at large: The average appearance count of each unique TCR and UMI combination in raw reads was more than nine.

Time point: sample taken at primary tumor resection. Whole RNA from tumor, nontumor lung or frozen PBMC was sequenced unsorted. The donors comprised some 72 untreated early-stage non-small cell lung cancer patients. The CDR3 is 13 amino acids. CDR1 is SGHTA and CDR2 is FQGNSA in the germline V gene. V shed 5 bases, J shed 16 bases, and the junction held 8 bases outside the gene matches. Every individual TCR cDNA molecule carried its own unique molecular identifier, which allowed correction of PCR and sequencing errors. One entry per CDR3 protein, called by TCRdb with MiXCR from the 5' RACE reads. The sample contains 4,100 or so distinct CDR3 sequences, about 21% of which appear only once. Relative to its sample, this clonotype is medium-sized.

Sample: normal lung tissue next to the tumor, taken at surgery. The chain recombines TRBV7-2 with TRBJ2-1; TRBD2 matches 13 bases. This TCR derives from a female donor with early-stage non-small cell lung cancer. The CDR3 sequence is CASSEGLAGHAFF. The CDR3 DNA reads as TGTGCCAGCAGCGAGGGACTAGCGGGACATGCCTTCTTC.